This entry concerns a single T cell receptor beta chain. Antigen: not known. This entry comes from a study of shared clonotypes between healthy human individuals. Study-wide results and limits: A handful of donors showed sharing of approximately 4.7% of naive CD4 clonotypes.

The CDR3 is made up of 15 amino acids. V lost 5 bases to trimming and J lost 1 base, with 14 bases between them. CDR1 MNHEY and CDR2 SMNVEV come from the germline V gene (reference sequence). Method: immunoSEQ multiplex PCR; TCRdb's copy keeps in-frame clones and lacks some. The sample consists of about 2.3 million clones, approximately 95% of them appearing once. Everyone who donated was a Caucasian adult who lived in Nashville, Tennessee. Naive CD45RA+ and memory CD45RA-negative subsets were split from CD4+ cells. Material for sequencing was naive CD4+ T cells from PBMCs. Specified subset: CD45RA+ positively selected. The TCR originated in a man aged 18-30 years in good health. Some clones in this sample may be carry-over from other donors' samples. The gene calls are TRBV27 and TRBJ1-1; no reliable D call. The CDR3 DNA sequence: TGTGCCAGCAGTATTCTAGGACGGGGGAACACTGAAGCTTTCTTT. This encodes CASSILGRGNTEAFF.